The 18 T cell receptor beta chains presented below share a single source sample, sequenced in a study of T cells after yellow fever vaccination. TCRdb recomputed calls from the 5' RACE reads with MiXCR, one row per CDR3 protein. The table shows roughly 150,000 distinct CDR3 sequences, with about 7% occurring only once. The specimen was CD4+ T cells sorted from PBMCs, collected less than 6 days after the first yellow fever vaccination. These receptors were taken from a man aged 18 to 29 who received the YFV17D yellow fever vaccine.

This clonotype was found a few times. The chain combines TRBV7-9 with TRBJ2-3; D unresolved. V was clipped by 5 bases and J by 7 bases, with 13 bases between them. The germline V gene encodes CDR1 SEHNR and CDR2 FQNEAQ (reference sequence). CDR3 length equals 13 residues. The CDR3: CASSPPIGYTQYF. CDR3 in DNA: TGTGCCAGCAGCCCCCCCATCGGGTATACGCAGTATTTT. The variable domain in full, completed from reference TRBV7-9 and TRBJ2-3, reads DTGVSQNPRHKITKRGQNVTFRCDPISEHNRLYWYRQTLGQGPEFLTYFQNEAQLEKSRLLSDRFSAERPKGSFSTLEIQRTEQGDSAMYLCASSPPIGYTQYFGPGTRLTVL.

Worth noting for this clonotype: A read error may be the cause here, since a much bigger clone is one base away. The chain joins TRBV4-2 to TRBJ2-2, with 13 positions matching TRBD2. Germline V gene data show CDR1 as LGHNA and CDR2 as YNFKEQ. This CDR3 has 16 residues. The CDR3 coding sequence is TGTGCCAGCAGCCAAGGACTAGCGGGGGGCACCGGGGCGCTGTTTTTT. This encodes CASSQGLAGGTGALFF.

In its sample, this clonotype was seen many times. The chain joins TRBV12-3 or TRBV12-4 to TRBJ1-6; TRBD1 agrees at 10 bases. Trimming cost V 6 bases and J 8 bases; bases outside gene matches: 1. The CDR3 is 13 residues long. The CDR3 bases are TGTGCCAGCAGGGGGACAGGGGATTCACCCCTCCACTTT. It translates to CASRGTGDSPLHF.

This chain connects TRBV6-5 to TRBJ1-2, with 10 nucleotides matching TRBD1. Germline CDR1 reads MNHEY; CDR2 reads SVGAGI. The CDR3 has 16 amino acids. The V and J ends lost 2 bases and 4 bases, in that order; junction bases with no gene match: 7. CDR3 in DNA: TGTGCCAGCAGTTACAAAGGGACAGGGGTATTCTATGGCTACACCTTC. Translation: CASSYKGTGVFYGYTF.

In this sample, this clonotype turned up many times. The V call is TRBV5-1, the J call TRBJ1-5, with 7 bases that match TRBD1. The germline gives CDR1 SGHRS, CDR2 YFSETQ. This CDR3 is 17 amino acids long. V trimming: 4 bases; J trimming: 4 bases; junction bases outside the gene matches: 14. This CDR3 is CASSQRPLGQENQPQHF. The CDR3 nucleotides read TGCGCCAGCAGCCAGCGGCCCCTCGGACAGGAAAATCAGCCCCAGCATTTT.

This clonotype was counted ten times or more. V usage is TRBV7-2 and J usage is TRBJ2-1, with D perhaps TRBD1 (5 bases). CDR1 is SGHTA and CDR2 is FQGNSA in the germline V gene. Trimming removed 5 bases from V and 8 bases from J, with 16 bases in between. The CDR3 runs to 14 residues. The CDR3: CASSPGHGYHEQFF. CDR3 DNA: TGTGCCAGCAGCCCAGGGCACGGGTACCATGAGCAGTTCTTC.

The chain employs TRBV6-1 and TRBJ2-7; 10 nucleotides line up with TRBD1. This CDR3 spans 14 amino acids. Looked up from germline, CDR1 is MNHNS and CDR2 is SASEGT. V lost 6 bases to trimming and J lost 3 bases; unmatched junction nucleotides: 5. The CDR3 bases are TGTGCCAGCAGATGGGACAGGGGATTCTACGAGCAGTACTTC. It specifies CASRWDRGFYEQYF.

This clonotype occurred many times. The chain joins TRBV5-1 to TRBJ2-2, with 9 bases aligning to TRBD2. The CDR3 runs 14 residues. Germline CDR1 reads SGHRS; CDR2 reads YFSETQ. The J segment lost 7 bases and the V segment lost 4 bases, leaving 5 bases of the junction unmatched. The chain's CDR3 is CASSAGGAGGELFF. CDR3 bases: TGCGCCAGCAGCGCGGGGGGGGCCGGCGGGGAGCTGTTTTTT.

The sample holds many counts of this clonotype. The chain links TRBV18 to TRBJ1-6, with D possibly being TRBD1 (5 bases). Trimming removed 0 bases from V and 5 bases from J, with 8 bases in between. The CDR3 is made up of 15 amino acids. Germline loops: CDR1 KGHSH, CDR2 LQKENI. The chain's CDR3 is CASSPPGGNNSPLHF. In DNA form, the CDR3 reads TGTGCCAGCTCACCACCGGGGGGAAATAATTCACCCCTCCACTTT.

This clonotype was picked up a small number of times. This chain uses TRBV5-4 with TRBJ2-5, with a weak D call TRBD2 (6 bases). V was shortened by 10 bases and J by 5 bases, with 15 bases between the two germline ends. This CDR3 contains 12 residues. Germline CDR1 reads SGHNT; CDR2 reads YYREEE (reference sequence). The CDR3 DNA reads TGTGCCTCAGCGGAGGGAAGGGAGACCCAGTACTTC. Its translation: CASAEGRETQYF.

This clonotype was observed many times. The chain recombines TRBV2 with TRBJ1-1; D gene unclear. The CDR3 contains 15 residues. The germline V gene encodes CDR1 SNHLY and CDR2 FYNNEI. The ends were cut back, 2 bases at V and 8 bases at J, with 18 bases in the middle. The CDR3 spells CASSELRAQTEEAFF. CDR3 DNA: TGTGCCAGCAGTGAATTGAGGGCACAGACGGAAGAAGCTTTCTTT.

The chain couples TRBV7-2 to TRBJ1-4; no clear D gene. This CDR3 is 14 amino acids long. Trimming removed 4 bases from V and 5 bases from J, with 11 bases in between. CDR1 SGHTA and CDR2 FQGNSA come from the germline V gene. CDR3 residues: CASSYRPENEKLFF. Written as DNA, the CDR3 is TGTGCCAGCAGCTACCGCCCCGAAAATGAAAAACTGTTTTTT.

The CDR3 loop reads CASSLSGLYGYTF. CDR3 nucleotide sequence: TGTGCCAGCAGTTTATCCGGCCTCTATGGCTACACCTTC. The rearrangement joins TRBV27 to TRBJ1-2; no reliable D call. The CDR3 covers 13 residues. Germline V gives CDR1 MNHEY, CDR2 SMNVEV (reference sequence). Trimming stripped 0 bases from V and 4 bases from J, with 6 bases between.

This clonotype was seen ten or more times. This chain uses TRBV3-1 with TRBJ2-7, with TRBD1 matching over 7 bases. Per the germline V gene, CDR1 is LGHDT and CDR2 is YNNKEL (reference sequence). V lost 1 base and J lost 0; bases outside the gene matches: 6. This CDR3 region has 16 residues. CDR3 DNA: TGTGCCAGCAGCCAAGGAGGACAGGCAAACTCCTACGAGCAGTACGTC. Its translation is CASSQGGQANSYEQYV.

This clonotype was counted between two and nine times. Here the CDR3 DNA reads TGTGCCAGCAGTAGACAGGGGCAAAATTCACCCCTCCACTTT. It yields the protein CASSRQGQNSPLHF. The chain links TRBV12-3 or TRBV12-4 to TRBJ1-6; 8 nucleotides line up with TRBD1. CDR3 length: 14 amino acids. Trimming at V came to 5 bases and at J to 7 bases, leaving 4 bases not matched to a gene.

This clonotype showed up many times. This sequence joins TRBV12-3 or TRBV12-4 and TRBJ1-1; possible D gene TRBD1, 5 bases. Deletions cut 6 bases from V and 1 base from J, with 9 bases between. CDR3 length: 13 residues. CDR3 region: CASRRDGNTEAFF. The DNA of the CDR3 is TGTGCCAGCAGGAGGGACGGGAACACTGAAGCTTTCTTT.

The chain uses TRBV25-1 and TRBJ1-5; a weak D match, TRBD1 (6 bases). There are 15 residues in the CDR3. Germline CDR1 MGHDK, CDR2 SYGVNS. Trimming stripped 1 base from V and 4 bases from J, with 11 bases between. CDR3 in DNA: TGTGCCAGCAGTGAATGGGCAGGGGAAAATCAGCCCCAGCATTTT. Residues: CASSEWAGENQPQHF.

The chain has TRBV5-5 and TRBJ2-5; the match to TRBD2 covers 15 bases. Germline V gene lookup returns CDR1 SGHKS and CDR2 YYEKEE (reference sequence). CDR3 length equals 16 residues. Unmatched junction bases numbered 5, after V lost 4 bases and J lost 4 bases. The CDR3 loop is CASSPGLAGGVETQYF. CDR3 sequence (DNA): TGTGCCAGCAGCCCCGGACTAGCGGGGGGGGTAGAGACCCAGTACTTC.